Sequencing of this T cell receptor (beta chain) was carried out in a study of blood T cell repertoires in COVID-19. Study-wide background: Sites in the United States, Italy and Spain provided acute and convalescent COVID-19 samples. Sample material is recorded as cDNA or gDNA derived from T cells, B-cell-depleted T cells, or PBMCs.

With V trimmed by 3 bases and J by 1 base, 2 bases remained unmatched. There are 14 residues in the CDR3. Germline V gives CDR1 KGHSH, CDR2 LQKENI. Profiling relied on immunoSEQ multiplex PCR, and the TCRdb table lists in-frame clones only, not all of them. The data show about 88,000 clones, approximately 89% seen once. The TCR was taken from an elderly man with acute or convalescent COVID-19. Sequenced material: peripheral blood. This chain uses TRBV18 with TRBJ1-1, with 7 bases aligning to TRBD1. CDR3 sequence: CASSPGTENTEAFF. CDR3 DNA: TGTGCCAGCTCACCGGGGACAGAGAACACTGAAGCTTTCTTT. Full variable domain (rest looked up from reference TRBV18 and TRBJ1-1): NAGVMQNPRHLVRRRGQEARLRCSPMKGHSHVYWYRQLPEEGLKFMVYLQKENIIDESGMPKERFSAEFPKEGPSILRIQQVVRGDSAAYFCASSPGTENTEAFFGQGTRLTVV.